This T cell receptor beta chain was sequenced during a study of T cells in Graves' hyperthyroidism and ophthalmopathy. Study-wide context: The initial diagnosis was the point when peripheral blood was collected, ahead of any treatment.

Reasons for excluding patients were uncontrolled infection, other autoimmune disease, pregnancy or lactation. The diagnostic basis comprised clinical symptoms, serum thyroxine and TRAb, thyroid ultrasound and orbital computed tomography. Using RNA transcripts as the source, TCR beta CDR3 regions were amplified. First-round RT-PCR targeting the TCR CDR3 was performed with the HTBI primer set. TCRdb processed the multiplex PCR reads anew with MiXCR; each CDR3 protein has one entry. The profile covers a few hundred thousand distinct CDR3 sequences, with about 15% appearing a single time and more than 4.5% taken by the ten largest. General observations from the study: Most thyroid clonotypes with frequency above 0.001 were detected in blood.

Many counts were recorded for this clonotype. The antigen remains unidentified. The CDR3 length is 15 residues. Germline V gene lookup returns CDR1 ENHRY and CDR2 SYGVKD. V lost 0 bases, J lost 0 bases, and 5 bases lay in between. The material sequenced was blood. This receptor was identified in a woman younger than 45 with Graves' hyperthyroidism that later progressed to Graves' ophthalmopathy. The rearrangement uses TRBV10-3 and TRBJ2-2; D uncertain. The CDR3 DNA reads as TGTGCCATCAGTGAGTCGTCAGCGAACACCGGGGAGCTGTTTTTT. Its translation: CAISESSANTGELFF.